A single T cell receptor beta chain is shown here with its context. The antigen it binds to is not known. Base-call qualities are not available, and no considerably larger clone is one nucleotide away. Using the deep immunoSEQ assay, TCR CDR3 regions were amplified from genomic DNA by multiplex PCR. For each cell subset, the extracted genomic DNA was distributed evenly across all wells of several immunoSEQ 96-well plates, and each plate served as one replicate. For sorted subsets, around 200 ng genomic DNA, equal to approximately 30,000 T cell genomes, was loaded into each replicate PCR. Purified libraries were quantified with a Qubit 3.0 fluorometer, sized on a Bioanalyzer 2100, and re-quantified with the KAPA Library Quantification kit. Every immunoSEQ 96-well plate was sequenced on a dedicated single-read 150-cycle Illumina NextSeq 550 flow cell. Concerning the study's data processing: Because the immunoSEQ output included only junctional sequences and no quality scores, the filtering could not be the same as the filtering used for full-length reads. To assign V/J genes and CDR3, sequences were annotated against IMGT germline references using PyIR, a Python wrapper for IgBLAST v1.9. Any read was removed if the V/J assignment was weak (E-value above 1e-6), the CDR3 was missing, or the read contained stop codons, out-of-frame junctions, or ambiguous translated residues. V3J clonotypes were defined as sequences sharing an identical inferred V gene, J gene, and CDR3 amino acid sequence. Percentage overlap between repertoires was calculated by dividing the number of shared unique clonotypes by the size of the smaller repertoire. Repertoire richness was assessed with RTK rarefaction, the Chao1 estimator, and Recon v2.1 estimates of unobserved clonotypes. Generation probabilities were computed with OLGA for all TCRbeta clonotypes obtained by the gDNA method from a handful of donors. This immuneACCESS table, as held by TCRdb, lists in-frame sequences with V and J called but not all clones. Of the missing ones, under half trace to an unresolved V gene in checked studies; the others have no known cause. Clone size and the V and J calls come from that table; the DNA yielded D and trimming. This sample lists 950,000 to 1,200,000 clones; roughly 80% were detected once. More than 0.85% of the sample comes from the top ten.

This entry is derived from a study of shared clonotypes between healthy human individuals (dated by TCRdb to the early 2020s). Some background on the complete study: The cohort comprised a couple of women and three men aged 18 to 49 years. To increase sequencing depth and limit assay-specific biases, TCR repertoire library preparation and sequencing were carried out by different laboratories using diverse techniques. Each donor's leukapheresis produced roughly between roughly 0.9 and 9 billion PBMCs. For each donor, three plates each were used for CD4 naive and CD4 memory, two plates were used for CD8 naive, and one plate was used for CD8 memory. To estimate repertoire size and how much clonotypes are shared between individuals, the study performed deep sequencing of blood TCR repertoires from a few healthy adults.

What the authors observed across the whole study: Clonotypes shared by all four sorted-subset donors showed higher generation probabilities than non-shared clonotypes. Larger estimated clonotype richness was generally found for naive subsets than for memory subsets. Pairwise subsampling indicated that sequencing depth was expected to affect the degree of clonotype sharing among donors. Only blood was sampled, and tissue TCR repertoires likely differ from those in blood. Because the study included a small number of donors, the genetic and exposure-history diversity represented was limited. Rarefaction of sorted-subset datasets indicated incomplete sequencing despite the large sequencing depth. Across several donors, around 5.4% of naive CD4, more than 3% of naive CD8, about 2% of memory CD4, and approximately 0.4% of memory CD8 clonotypes were shared.

The donors were healthy, HIV-negative adults with no recently reported acute infections or vaccinations. Only Caucasian adults living in Nashville, Tennessee, USA were represented among the donors. CD4+ T cells were enriched by magnetic negative selection; naive cells were then positively selected on CD45RA, and the negative fraction formed the memory subset. Blood was collected by leukapheresis, and PBMCs were isolated by Ficoll-Histopaque density gradient centrifugation and then cryopreserved in liquid nitrogen vapor phase. Analytical flow cytometry was used to check the purity and quantity of every magnetically sorted T cell population. Genomic DNA was isolated from each sorted fraction and quantified by UV absorbance on a Nanodrop 2000c. Input material: memory CD4+ T cells from PBMCs. Read against the paper, the sample's cell subset or site label means: CD45RA-negative fraction. The receptor comes from a man younger than 35 in good health. Some clones in this sample may be carry-over from other donors' samples.

DNA sequence: TGTGCCAGCAGTGAAGCGCTTTCAGGGTCGTCTCAGCCCCAGCATTTT. This encodes CASSEALSGSSQPQHF. The chain is encoded by TRBV2 joined to TRBJ1-5; TRBD1 is possibly the D segment (5 matching bases). Trimming removed 0 bases from V and 6 bases from J, leaving 15 bases between the germline ends. The CDR3 sequence holds 16 residues, the cysteine and phenylalanine included. Only the CDR3 part of the read is kept: 48 bases, read in frame from the first base. The germline V gene specifies SNHLY as CDR1 and FYNNEI as CDR2.